This paragraph reports one T cell receptor beta chain. This sample is part of a study of T cell changes during pregnancy in multiple sclerosis. The protocol was immunoSEQ multiplex PCR, while the TCRdb copy is restricted to in-frame clones and leaves out a portion. The data contain 18,000 or so clones, 70% to 90% of them singletons. Germline CDR1 reads SGHNT; CDR2 reads YENEEA. The CDR3 is made up of 15 amino acids. Trimming removed 8 bases at V and 3 bases at J, with 20 bases between. The sequence derives from a female donor in good health, enrolled as a control in a pregnancy study. Material: CD4+ T cells from peripheral blood mononuclear cells, obtained in the first trimester of pregnancy. This chain links TRBV11-3 with TRBJ2-7; TRBD1 is a possible D gene (6 bases). The CDR3 nucleotides are TGTGCCAGCGGTTGGGGGCCAGGAGAGGACTACGAGCAGTACTTC. As protein: CASGWGPGEDYEQYF.